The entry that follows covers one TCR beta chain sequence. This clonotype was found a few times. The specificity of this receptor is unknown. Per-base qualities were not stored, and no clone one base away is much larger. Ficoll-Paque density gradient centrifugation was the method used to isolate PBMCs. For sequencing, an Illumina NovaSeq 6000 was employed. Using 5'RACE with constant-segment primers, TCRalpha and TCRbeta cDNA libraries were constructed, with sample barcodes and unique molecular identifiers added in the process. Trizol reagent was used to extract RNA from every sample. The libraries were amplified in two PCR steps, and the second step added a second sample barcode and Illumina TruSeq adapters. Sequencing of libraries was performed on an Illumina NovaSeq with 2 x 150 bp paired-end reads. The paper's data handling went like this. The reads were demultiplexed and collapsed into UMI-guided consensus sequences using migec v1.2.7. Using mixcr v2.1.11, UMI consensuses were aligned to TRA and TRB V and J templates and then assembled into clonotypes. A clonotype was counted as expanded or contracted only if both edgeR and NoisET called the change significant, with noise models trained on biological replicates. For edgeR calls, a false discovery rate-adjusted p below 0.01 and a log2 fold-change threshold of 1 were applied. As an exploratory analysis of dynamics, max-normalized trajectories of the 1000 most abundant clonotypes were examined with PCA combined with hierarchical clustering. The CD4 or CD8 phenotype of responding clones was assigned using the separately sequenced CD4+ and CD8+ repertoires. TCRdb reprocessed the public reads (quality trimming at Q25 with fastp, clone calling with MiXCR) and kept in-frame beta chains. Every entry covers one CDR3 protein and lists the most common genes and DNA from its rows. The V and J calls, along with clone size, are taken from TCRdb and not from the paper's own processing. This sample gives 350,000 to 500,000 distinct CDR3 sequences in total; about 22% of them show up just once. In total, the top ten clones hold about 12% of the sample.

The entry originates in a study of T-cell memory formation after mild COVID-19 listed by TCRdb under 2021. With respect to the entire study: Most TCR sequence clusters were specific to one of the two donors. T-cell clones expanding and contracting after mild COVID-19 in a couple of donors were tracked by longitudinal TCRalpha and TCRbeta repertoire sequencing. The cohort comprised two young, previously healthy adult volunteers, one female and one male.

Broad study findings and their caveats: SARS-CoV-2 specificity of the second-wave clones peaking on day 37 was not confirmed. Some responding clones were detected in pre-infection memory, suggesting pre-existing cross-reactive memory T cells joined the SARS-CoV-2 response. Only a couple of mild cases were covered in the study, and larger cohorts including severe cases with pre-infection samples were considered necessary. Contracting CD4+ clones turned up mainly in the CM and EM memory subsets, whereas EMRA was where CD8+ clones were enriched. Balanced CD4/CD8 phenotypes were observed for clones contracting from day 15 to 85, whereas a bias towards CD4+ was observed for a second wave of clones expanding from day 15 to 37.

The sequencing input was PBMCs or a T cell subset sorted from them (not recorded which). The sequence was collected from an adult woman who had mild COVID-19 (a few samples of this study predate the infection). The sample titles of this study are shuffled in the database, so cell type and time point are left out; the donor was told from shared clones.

The CDR3 reads as follows: CASSRDEYEQYF. The nucleotide sequence reads TGTGCCAGCAGCCGGGACGAGTACGAGCAGTACTTC. The chain uses TRBV5-4 and TRBJ2-7; the D gene is perhaps TRBD1 or TRBD2, as each covers 5 bases. V and J lose 4 bases and 4 bases, and a span of 9 bases separates them. The CDR3 runs 12 residues from the cysteine to the phenylalanine. This entry keeps only the CDR3 DNA: 36 bases, framed from base 1. The germline V gene (reference sequence) yields SGHNT for CDR1 and YYREEE for CDR2.